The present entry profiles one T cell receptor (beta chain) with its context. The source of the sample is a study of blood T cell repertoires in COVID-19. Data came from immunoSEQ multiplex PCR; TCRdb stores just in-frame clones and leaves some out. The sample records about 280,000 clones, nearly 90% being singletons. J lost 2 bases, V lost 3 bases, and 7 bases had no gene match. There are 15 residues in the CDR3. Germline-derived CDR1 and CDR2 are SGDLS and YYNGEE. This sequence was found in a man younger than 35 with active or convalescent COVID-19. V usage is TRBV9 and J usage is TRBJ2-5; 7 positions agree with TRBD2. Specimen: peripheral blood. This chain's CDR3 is CASSGWGGGQETQYF. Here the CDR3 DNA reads TGTGCCAGCAGCGGTTGGGGGGGTGGACAAGAGACCCAGTACTTC.